A few counts support the clone carrying this T cell receptor beta chain. Its antigen remains unknown. Germline V CDR1 and CDR2: DFQATT, SNEGSKA (reference sequence). CDR3 size: 15 residues. Trimming shortened V by 3 bases and J by 7 bases, and 16 bases separated the two germline ends. Amplifying from RNA transcripts, the study obtained TCR beta CDR3 regions. Following a first-round RT-PCR that used HTBI primers, a second-round multiplex PCR was carried out. TCRdb fed the multiplex PCR reads into MiXCR, producing one record per CDR3 protein. The table lists about 740,000 distinct CDR3 sequences, 40% of them singletons. The data belong to a study of Graves' ophthalmopathy and Graves' hyperthyroidism. Background on the study: Untreated patients at initial diagnosis provided peripheral blood. Study results and limitations: Sensitivity of 87.88% and specificity of less than 82% were achieved when a 13-signature model separated ophthalmopathy from stable hyperthyroidism. Appearing in blood as well were most expanded thyroid clonotypes above 0.001 frequency.

The gene calls are TRBV20-1 and TRBJ1-6; D gene ambiguous. The sequenced sample was peripheral blood. This TCR derives from an adult man with Graves' ophthalmopathy. The DNA of the CDR3 is TGCAGTGCTAGTAATAGGGTCTCGGGGAATTCACCCCTCCACTTT. Its protein product is CSASNRVSGNSPLHF.